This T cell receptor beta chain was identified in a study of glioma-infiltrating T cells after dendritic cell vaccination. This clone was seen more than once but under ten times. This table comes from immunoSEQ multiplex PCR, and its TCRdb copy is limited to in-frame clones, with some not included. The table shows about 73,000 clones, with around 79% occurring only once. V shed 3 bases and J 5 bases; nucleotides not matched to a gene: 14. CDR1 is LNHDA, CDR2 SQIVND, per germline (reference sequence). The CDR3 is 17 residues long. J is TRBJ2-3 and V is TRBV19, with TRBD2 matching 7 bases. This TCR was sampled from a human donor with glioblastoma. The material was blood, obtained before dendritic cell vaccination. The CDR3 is CASSIWEGPIEGDTQYF. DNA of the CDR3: TGTGCCAGTAGTATTTGGGAGGGACCGATAGAGGGAGATACGCAGTATTTT.